The rows below give T cell receptor beta chains drawn from one sample of a study of OX40 agonist ivuxolimab in advanced cancers. Data came from immunoSEQ multiplex PCR; TCRdb stores just in-frame clones and leaves some out. The sample carries about 69,000 clones, approximately 93% recorded once. The starting material was CD4+ or CD8+ T cells sorted from blood, obtained in a trial of the OX40 agonist ivuxolimab. These receptors all come from an adult with an advanced solid tumor such as melanoma, head and neck, liver or kidney cancer. Each CDR3 is given without its conserved first and last residue.

TRBV28	10	TRBJ1-4	ASSVFDEKLF
TRBV10-3	12	TRBJ2-3	AISDLQSTDTQY
TRBV5-1	12	TRBJ2-7	ASSGRDTVREQY
TRBV5-1	13	TRBJ1-5	ASSLMSGQGQPQH
TRBV7-9	14	TRBJ2-2	ASGTSGRKATGELF
TRBV6-5	13	TRBJ1-5	ASSYSGQNSQPQH
TRBV6-1	11	TRBJ1-1	ASSPALEGEAF
TRBV2	13	TRBJ1-1	ASKRQGAKNTEAF
TRBV19	12	TRBJ1-5	ASRFTGGNQPQH
TRBV7-9	10	TRBJ2-7	ASSLSFYEQY
TRBV15	13	TRBJ1-2	ATSQGTPAPYGYT
TRBV7-6	12	TRBJ1-1	ASSLRGRNTEAF
TRBV11-2	14	TRBJ2-3	ASSPLHGGITDTQY
TRBV6-5	10	TRBJ1-1	ASRQGVTEAF
TRBV7-3	13	TRBJ2-1	ASSPSGRSGNEQF
TRBV9	13	TRBJ2-1	ASSAPGHTYNEQF
TRBV6-6	12	TRBJ2-7	ASIGTSGAYEQY
TRBV20-1	8	.	SASWHEQY
TRBV30	12	TRBJ2-1	AGRTSGRYNEQF
TRBV19	13	TRBJ2-7	ASSNRQSSSYEQY
TRBV7-6	15	TRBJ2-2	ASSDPGQGPNTGELF
TRBV19	14	TRBJ2-5	ASSIGGTSGRETQY
TRBV13	11	TRBJ1-5	ASSSHRYQPQH
TRBV5-1	14	TRBJ2-1	ASRWDTFSSYNEQF
TRBV18	11	TRBJ1-2	ASSPEGRYGYT
TRBV19	12	TRBJ1-2	ASSIAGQGRGYT
TRBV16	11	TRBJ2-7	ASSRGLTYEQY
TRBV18	16	TRBJ1-5	ASSKGTGGMKSNQPQH
TRBV5-1	15	TRBJ2-3	ASSLGGLAGGTDTQY
TRBV6-1	13	TRBJ1-4	ASQDRGATNEKLF
TRBV29-1	11	TRBJ2-3	SARQGRTDTQY
TRBV7-9	13	TRBJ1-4	ASSFRGTGEEKLF
TRBV5-1	13	TRBJ2-2	ASSLARPTTGELF
TRBV28	12	TRBJ1-5	ASSSRISNQPQH
TRBV7-6	14	TRBJ2-7	ASSSYRDRGSYEQY
TRBV19	13	TRBJ2-3	ASSIMRGPADTQY
TRBV9	12	TRBJ2-2	ASSLRAGTGELF
TRBV5-1	13	TRBJ2-1	ASSSLAGGRNEQF
TRBV10-1	13	TRBJ2-5	ASSELAGVAETQY
TRBV27	13	TRBJ2-5	ASCRTSGRQETQY
TRBV1	16	TRBJ2-3	TSSQDTLAGGPEDTQY
TRBV20-1	9	TRBJ2-1	SGGGYNEQF
TRBV19	12	TRBJ2-7	ASSTRTGVYEQY
TRBV7-2	12	TRBJ1-4	ASSQTGTWQKLF
TRBV28	13	TRBJ2-2	ASSSDRLGTGELF
TRBV5-1	14	TRBJ1-4	ASSPGTGTDGEKLF
TRBV5-1	13	TRBJ2-5	ASSGGLAGEETQY
TRBV7-8	12	TRBJ2-7	ASSLDSRTYEQY
TRBV6-5	12	TRBJ1-6	ASSPGQYNSPLH
TRBV18	14	TRBJ1-3	ASSPLTGISGNTIY
TRBV5-1	15	TRBJ2-5	ASSLAMSGTMGETQY
TRBV9	13	TRBJ2-2	ASSNSLADTGELF
TRBV11-3	14	TRBJ2-1	ASSLGGLAVYNEQF
TRBV7-2	14	TRBJ2-3	ASSPSAYGGGDTQY
TRBV7-9	14	TRBJ2-7	ASSPGPREGFVEQY